Listed here are 25 T cell receptor beta chains from one sample, sequenced in a study of blood T cell repertoires in COVID-19. Sequenced by immunoSEQ multiplex PCR; TCRdb stores in-frame clones only, minus some. The sample includes fewer than 300,000 clones, about 89% of them seen just once. The sample consisted of peripheral blood. The receptor source for this set is a man aged 25 to 45 with acute or convalescent COVID-19.

This chain uses TRBV19 with TRBJ2-7; a weak D match, TRBD2 (6 bases). The CDR3 length is 15 residues. V gave up 3 bases and J gave up 3 bases, with 15 bases separating them. Germline lookup yields CDR1 LNHDA and CDR2 SQIVND (reference sequence). CDR3 sequence reads: CASSMVGQGGYEQYF. CDR3 coding DNA: TGTGCCAGTAGTATGGTCGGGCAGGGAGGCTACGAGCAGTACTTC. Looking up the rest from reference TRBV19 and TRBJ2-7 gives the full variable domain: DGGITQSPKYLFRKEGQNVTLSCEQNLNHDAMYWYRQDPGQGLRLIYYSQIVNDFQKGDIAEGYSVSREKKESFPLTVTSAQKNPTAFYLCASSMVGQGGYEQYFGPGTRLTVT.

V and J are TRBV9 and TRBJ2-2, with 7 bases identical to TRBD2. The germline gives CDR1 SGDLS, CDR2 YYNGEE. V shed 1 base, J shed 5 bases, and the junction held 5 bases outside the gene matches. The CDR3 is 15 amino acids. The CDR3 DNA sequence: TGTGCCAGCAGCGTAACGGGAGGATCTACCGGGGAGCTGTTTTTT. Translated: CASSVTGGSTGELFF.

This chain uses TRBV6-5 with TRBJ2-5; 11 bases fit TRBD2. Germline CDR1 and CDR2: MNHEY and SVGAGI. The CDR3 sequence is 15 residues long. V shed 6 bases, J shed 5 bases, and the junction held 8 bases outside the gene matches. CDR3 nucleotides: TGTGCCAGCAGCCGTAGCGGGAGGGCATGGGAGACCCAGTACTTC. This codes for CASSRSGRAWETQYF.

The CDR3 DNA is TGTGCCAGCATCGACAGGGCACCCAAGCCCCAGCATTTT. Protein product: CASIDRAPKPQHF. The rearrangement uses TRBV28 and TRBJ1-5; 7 bases match TRBD1. The CDR3 spans 13 residues. Germline loops: CDR1 MDHEN, CDR2 SYDVKM. V was pared by 7 bases and J by 8 bases, with 8 bases of the junction left unmatched.

This chain links TRBV3-1 (or the pseudogene TRBV3-2) with TRBJ2-3, with 7 bases fitting TRBD1. Trimming at V came to 8 bases and at J to 3 bases, leaving 5 bases not matched to a gene. CDR1 and CDR2 from the germline V gene are LGHDT and YNNKEL (reference sequence). This CDR3 spans 13 amino acids. The CDR3 loop reads CASEGARTDTQYF. Here the CDR3 DNA reads TGTGCCAGCGAGGGGGCCAGAACAGATACGCAGTATTTT.

This chain joins TRBV30 and TRBJ1-5; 7 bases are shared with TRBD1. The CDR3 runs 14 residues. Germline V gene sequence: CDR1 GTSNPN, CDR2 SVGIG (reference sequence). The V segment lost 4 bases and the J segment 4 bases; nucleotides outside the gene matches: 7. The CDR3 bases are TGTGCCTGGACGTTGGGACAGCCAAATCAGCCCCAGCATTTT. Its protein is CAWTLGQPNQPQHF.

V and J are TRBV10-3 and TRBJ2-3; 12 bases are shared with TRBD2. The J segment lost 5 bases and the V segment lost 4 bases, leaving 7 bases of the junction unmatched. Per germline, CDR1 ENHRY and CDR2 SYGVKD. CDR3 length: 16 amino acids. CDR3 sequence reads: CAISGQTSGSKDTQYF. CDR3 coding DNA: TGTGCCATCAGTGGTCAGACTAGCGGGAGTAAAGATACGCAGTATTTT.

This clone was counted a few times. Germline is not matched at one junction end, which may reflect a read error. This chain uses TRBV11-2 with TRBJ1-3; possible D gene TRBD1, 6 bases. Germline V gene sequence: CDR1 SGHAT, CDR2 FQNNGV. The CDR3 covers 12 residues. CDR3 region: CASSLGASGQHF. DNA of the CDR3: TGTGCCAGCAGCTTGGGGGCCTCCGGTCAACATTTT.

This chain joins TRBV7-8 and TRBJ1-1, with 7 bases aligning to TRBD1. CDR1 is SGHVS and CDR2 is FQNEAQ in the germline V gene. This CDR3 has 15 residues. The trim removed 5 bases at V and 5 bases at J, leaving 11 bases unmatched. CDR3 sequence (DNA): TGTGCCAGCAGCGCCCGACAGGGACATTCAACTGAAGCTTTCTTT. Translating it yields CASSARQGHSTEAFF.

The chain has TRBV7-2 and TRBJ2-3; 15 positions match TRBD2. The V gene end was trimmed by 5 bases and the J gene end by 6 bases; junction bases not matched to a gene: 6. From germline, CDR1 is SGHTA and CDR2 FQGNSA. The CDR3 has 16 residues. Here the CDR3 DNA reads TGTGCCAGCAGCATCCGGACTAGCGGGAGGGTCGATACGCAGTATTTT. Amino acids: CASSIRTSGRVDTQYF.

The CDR3 DNA sequence: TGTGCCATCAGCGAACAACAGAATCAGCCCCAGCATTTT. Translation: CAISEQQNQPQHF. This chain joins TRBV10-3 and TRBJ1-5, with no clear D. The V end was cut by 6 bases, the J end by 4 bases, with 10 bases between. From germline, CDR1 is ENHRY and CDR2 SYGVKD. This CDR3 has 13 residues.

The J gene is TRBJ1-4, the V gene TRBV6-5, with D uncertain. This CDR3 has 12 residues. Trimming removed 3 bases at V and 8 bases at J, with 7 bases between. Per the germline V gene, CDR1 is MNHEY and CDR2 is SVGAGI. The CDR3: CASSYTGEKLFF. The CDR3 DNA follows: TGTGCCAGCAGTTATACCGGGGAAAAACTGTTTTTT.

V gene TRBV7-8 combines with J gene TRBJ2-5; D gene uncertain. V was cut by 1 base and J by 5 bases, with 11 bases left in between. The germline V gene encodes CDR1 SGHVS and CDR2 FQNEAQ. The CDR3 length is 14 residues. The CDR3 region is CASSLGPGWETQYF. DNA of the CDR3: TGTGCCAGCAGCTTAGGTCCGGGTTGGGAGACCCAGTACTTC.

This chain connects TRBV6-6 to TRBJ2-2; D uncertain. This CDR3 contains 13 residues. Trimming took off 4 bases at V and 10 bases at J, with 13 bases between the two ends. Per the germline V gene, CDR1 is MNHNY and CDR2 is SVGAGI (reference sequence). CDR3 DNA sequence: TGTGCCAGCAGTTCCAACGGGTTTGAGGAGCTGTTTTTT. Its protein is CASSSNGFEELFF.

The J gene is TRBJ1-2, the V gene TRBV20-1; tentative D call: TRBD1 (5 bases). Trimming stripped 3 bases from V and 0 bases from J, with 14 bases between. CDR1 is DFQATT, CDR2 SNEGSKA, per germline (reference sequence). This CDR3 region has 15 residues. CDR3 nucleotide sequence: TGCAGTGCTAGTACTGCAGGGCTAGCTAACTATGGCTACACCTTC. Amino acids: CSASTAGLANYGYTF.

This clone was found once. The chain joins TRBV2 to TRBJ2-1; D possibly corresponds to TRBD1 (5 bases). Germline V gene data show CDR1 as SNHLY and CDR2 as FYNNEI. Between the trimmed V and J ends, which lost 2 bases and 9 bases, there was a span of 11 bases. CDR3 size: 13 residues. This CDR3 is CASSEQGYPEQFF. The CDR3 DNA is TGTGCCAGCAGTGAACAGGGTTACCCTGAGCAGTTCTTC.

This rearrangement joins TRBV19 to TRBJ1-2; D is uncertain. The V gene's germline CDR1 is LNHDA and CDR2 SQIVND (reference sequence). V lost 1 base and J lost 6, with 12 bases in between. The CDR3 loop spans 14 amino acids. CDR3: CASSIGNSQDGYTF. The CDR3 DNA reads as TGTGCCAGTAGTATAGGAAACAGTCAGGATGGCTACACCTTC.

This clone occurred a few times. The J gene is TRBJ1-3, the V gene TRBV5-6; 7 nucleotides match TRBD1. The CDR3 runs to 13 residues. Unmatched junction bases numbered 4, after V lost 2 bases and J lost 8 bases. CDR1 and CDR2 from the germline V gene are SGHDT and YYEEEE. The CDR3 region has the DNA TGTGCCAGCAGCTTTTTGGGGACAGACACCATATATTTT. Translated: CASSFLGTDTIYF.

This sequence joins TRBV27 and TRBJ2-4; D is perhaps TRBD1 (6 bases). The germline gives CDR1 MNHEY, CDR2 SMNVEV (reference sequence). Trimming shortened V by 4 bases and J by 7 bases, and 8 bases separated the two germline ends. The CDR3 extends over 12 amino acids. CDR3 protein: CASSSQGNIQYF. The CDR3 DNA reads as TGTGCCAGCAGTTCCCAGGGGAACATTCAGTACTTC.

This rearrangement joins TRBV6-5 to TRBJ2-7; D ambiguous. Trimming left V 4 bases short and J 0 bases short, with 10 bases between. The length of the CDR3 is 14 residues. CDR1 is MNHEY, CDR2 SVGAGI, per germline. The DNA of the CDR3 is TGTGCCAGCAGTTTTAGAGTTAGCTCCTACGAGCAGTACTTC. This gives the protein CASSFRVSSYEQYF.

This chain joins TRBV7-2 and TRBJ1-1, with 10 bases aligning to TRBD1. This CDR3 is 15 amino acids long. CDR1 SGHTA and CDR2 FQGNSA come from the germline V gene. V dropped 1 base and J dropped 10; count of bases not matched to a gene: 9. DNA of the CDR3: TGTGCCAGCAGCTTAGTTTTCCGGGACAGGGGAGGAGCTTTCTTT. Its translation is CASSLVFRDRGGAFF.

The chain uses TRBV28 and TRBJ2-3, with D possibly being TRBD2 (5 bases). The CDR3 loop spans 14 amino acids. CDR1 and CDR2 (germline): MDHEN, SYDVKM. Trimming cost V 4 bases and J 4 bases, with 12 bases left between them. Here the CDR3 reads CASSSSPRADTQYF. The CDR3, as DNA: TGTGCCAGCAGTTCCTCCCCGCGGGCAGATACGCAGTATTTT. Based on the CDR3 plus reference TRBV28 and TRBJ2-3, the full variable domain is DVKVTQSSRYLVKRTGEKVFLECVQDMDHENMFWYRQDPGLGLRLIYFSYDVKMKEKGDIPEGYSVSREKKERFSLILESASTNQTSMYLCASSSSPRADTQYFGPGTRLTVL.

The rearrangement uses TRBV10-3 and TRBJ1-5; no clear D gene. The CDR3 contains 14 residues. The V end lost 2 bases, the J end lost 0 bases, and 5 bases lay between the germline ends. Germline V gene sequence: CDR1 ENHRY, CDR2 SYGVKD. The chain's CDR3 is CAISEQNSNQPQHF. CDR3 in DNA: TGTGCCATCAGTGAGCAGAATAGCAATCAGCCCCAGCATTTT.

V usage is TRBV6-1 and J usage is TRBJ1-4, with D possibly TRBD1 on 6 matching bases. Germline loops: CDR1 MNHNS, CDR2 SASEGT. This CDR3 has 12 amino acids. V was pared by 6 bases and J by 15 bases, with 17 bases between. CDR3 residues: CASRVMDSSVFF. CDR3 bases: TGTGCCAGCAGAGTCATGGACAGCAGCGTGTTTTTT.

The chain carries TRBV23-1 and TRBJ1-6; D not certain. TRBV23-1 is sorted into the ORF group, with uncertain function. V was cut by 1 base and J by 8 bases, with 15 bases left in between. The length of the CDR3 is 16 residues. CDR3 in amino acids: CASSQCIRGGHSPLHF. CDR3 bases: TGCGCCAGCAGTCAATGTATTCGGGGAGGACATTCACCCCTCCACTTT.